This TCR beta chain was captured in a study of blood T cell repertoires in COVID-19 (dated by TCRdb to 2019 to 2021). Looking at the study overall: Samples covering the acute and convalescent phases of COVID-19 were provided by collaborators in the United States, Italy and Spain. The material from the prospective study consisted of cDNA or gDNA derived from T cells, B-cell-depleted T cells, or PBMCs. Deeply sampled blood TCRbeta repertoires from subjects exposed to, actively infected with, or recovered from COVID-19 were included in the dataset. The repertoires were released in a freely available public database meant as a resource for research on the immune response to SARS-CoV-2. The samples were drawn from the first 160 participants of the ongoing ImmuneRACE study and from over 950 subjects provided by 6 global collaborators. A de-identified subject ID, COVID-19 status, age in years and sex were almost always included in the sample metadata. Where available, HLA class I and class II types were obtained from metadata supplied by the sample provider rather than from assay-based typing. Study-level results and caveats: Clinical and demographic metadata were provided uncurated, with the amount varying by source and participant.

The immunoSEQ Assay, a bias-controlled multiplex PCR, was used to amplify TCRbeta CDR3 regions from genomic DNA. The paper's processing steps were these. The number of nucleated cells in each sample was estimated from the amplification of reference gene primers within the assay. Sequence reads were collapsed and filtered to measure the absolute abundance of every unique TCRbeta CDR3 rearrangement. Productive Simpson clonality was computed per sample as the square root of Simpson's diversity index over productive rearrangements. The table was pulled from immuneACCESS by TCRdb, which kept in-frame rearrangements only. Such tables lose some clones; where checked, under half of the loss comes from unresolved V genes, and the rest has no known cause. The V and J calls and clone size are taken from that table; D and trimming were inferred from the DNA. A total of roughly 310,000 clones appear in this sample, 90% of them only once. 2.6% of the sample rests with the top ten.

In the prospective study, participants were about 18 to 89 years old, resided in 24 geographic areas of the United States, and were enrolled through a virtual design. Cohort assignment in the prospective study relied on participant-reported clinical history from a screening survey and a study questionnaire. Recovered participants in ImmuneRACE Cohort 3 were defined by two consecutive negative NP/OP PCR tests, clearance by a healthcare professional, or resolution of symptoms. Each participant in the prospective study had whole blood, serum and a nasopharyngeal or oropharyngeal swab collected by mobile phlebotomists. Over an approximately 2-month period, participants in the prospective study had the option of providing additional blood draws and questionnaires. Before DNA extraction, blood samples from the prospective study were shipped at room temperature or frozen. For this clone: Its recognized antigen is unknown. There are no base qualities to consult, and no much larger clone falls within one base.

From the germline V gene (reference sequence), CDR1 is LGHDT and CDR2 is YNNKEL. From the cysteine up to the phenylalanine, the CDR3 has a length of 13 residues. Here the CDR3 DNA is all that survives: 39 bases in frame from base 1. V is shortened by 4 bases, J by 7 bases, and the region joining them spans 11 bases. The V and J segments used are TRBV3-1 (or the pseudogene TRBV3-2) and TRBJ2-1; there is no confident call for the D gene. The sample consisted of PBMCs or T cells enriched from blood (not recorded which). The TCR sequence derives from a man aged 60 to 69 who had recovered from COVID-19. DNA sequence: TGTGCCAGCAGCCGTTCAGAGACAAATGAGCAGTTCTTC. This yields the protein CASSRSETNEQFF.